This T cell receptor (beta chain) derives from a study of shared clonotypes between healthy human individuals. On sorted subsets, replicate PCRs used about 200 ng DNA, or approximately 33,000 T cell genomes. Only in-frame clones appear in the TCRdb table, and some are missing; sequencing was by immunoSEQ multiplex PCR. The sample includes about 2.4 million clones, approximately 93% seen only once; the top ten take approximately 0.35%. The CDR3 covers 18 residues. V dropped 3 bases and J dropped 0 bases, with 18 bases sitting between them. Germline CDR1 SGHTA, CDR2 FQGNSA. Those who donated were healthy HIV-negative adults, with no recent acute infections or vaccinations reported. Both subsets, CD45RA+ naive and CD45RA-negative memory, were split from the CD4+ cells.

The TCR was taken from a man between 18 and 35 years old in good health. Some clones in this sample may be carry-over from other donors' samples. V usage is TRBV7-2 and J usage is TRBJ1-3; D ambiguous. Sequenced material: naive CD4+ T cells from PBMCs. Subset specified: CD45RA+ positively selected. CDR3 DNA: TGTGCCAGCAGCTTGGGGTTTGAAAGGGCCTACTCTGGAAACACCATATATTTT. This translates into CASSLGFERAYSGNTIYF.